This T cell receptor (beta chain) derives from a study of T cell changes during pregnancy in multiple sclerosis. The CDR3 has 14 residues. Deletions cut 1 base from V and 3 bases from J, with 9 bases between. The V gene's germline CDR1 is LGHNA and CDR2 YSLEER. Method: immunoSEQ multiplex PCR; TCRdb's copy keeps in-frame clones and lacks some. This sample has 30,000 to 45,000 clones; around 89% occur once, and the top ten carry 10% to 12%. This sequence was found in a female donor with multiple sclerosis, enrolled in a pregnancy study. This chain links TRBV4-3 with TRBJ1-1; D not certain. The sample consisted of CD8+ T cells from peripheral blood mononuclear cells, taken in the third trimester of pregnancy. As DNA, the CDR3 is TGCGCCAGCAGCCAAGTAAAGTCGGACACTGAAGCTTTCTTT. Translating it yields CASSQVKSDTEAFF.